These T cell receptor beta chains were read from a single sample in a study of blood T cell repertoires in COVID-19. Profiling relied on immunoSEQ multiplex PCR, and the TCRdb table lists in-frame clones only, not all of them. This sample carries roughly 200,000 clones, roughly 84% of them seen once, and the ten largest clones take around 5.2%. Sequencing input: peripheral blood. These TCRs come from a woman aged 80 or over with acute or convalescent COVID-19. Both conserved end residues are part of each CDR3. A D gene is named only where the DNA matches it firmly. Expanded clones get a size class; other rows say once, few or many, or leave the size out.

>TRBJ2-5|NA|TRBV9|NA
TGTGCCAGCAGCGTTACGGCGGGAGAGACCCAGTACTTC
CASSVTAGETQYF
>TRBJ1-4|TRBD1|TRBV2|few
TGTGCCAGTAACGCAGGGGGGATGTATGAAAAACTGTTTTTT
CASNAGGMYEKLFF
>TRBJ2-7|TRBD2|TRBV6-5|NA
TGTGCCAGCAGACTAGCGGTCCAATCCTACGAGCAGTACTTC
CASRLAVQSYEQYF
>TRBJ1-1|TRBD1|TRBV6-5|NA
TGTGCCAGCATCGGGACAGGGTTGATGAACACTGAAGCTTTCTTT
CASIGTGLMNTEAFF
>TRBJ2-1|TRBD2|TRBV9|once
TGTGCCAGCAGCCCCCCCCTAGCGGGAGTAGGTGAGCAGTTCTTC
CASSPPLAGVGEQFF
>TRBJ2-3|TRBD2|TRBV27|NA
TGTGCCAGCAGCCTTATACTAGCGCAAGGTACAGATACGCAGTATTTT
CASSLILAQGTDTQYF
>TRBJ1-2|TRBD1|TRBV7-2|NA
TGTGCCAGCAGCGACAGGGGCAACTATGGCTACACCTTC
CASSDRGNYGYTF
>TRBJ2-7|NA|TRBV7-2|NA
TGTGCCAGCAGCTCAAATTTCCGGAGAACCGAGCAGTACTTC
CASSSNFRRTEQYF
>TRBJ2-7|NA|TRBV6-6|NA
TGTGCCAGCAGTGCCCCCGGGATCTCCTACGAGCAGTACTTC
CASSAPGISYEQYF
>TRBJ2-1|NA|TRBV7-2|NA
TGTGCCAGCAGCTTTAGCTCCTACAATGAGCAGTTCTTC
CASSFSSYNEQFF
>TRBJ1-1|NA|TRBV5-1|NA
TGCGCCAGCAGCCCTACAGGGCAAAACACTGAAGCTTTCTTT
CASSPTGQNTEAFF
>TRBJ1-2|TRBD1|TRBV7-9|NA
TGTGCCAGCAGCCCTCCGGGACAGGGGGCGGATGGCTACACCTTC
CASSPPGQGADGYTF
>TRBJ2-3|NA|TRBV5-1|NA
TGCGCCAGCAGCTTGGCAGGCCACGCGTATAGCACAGATACGCAGTATTTT
CASSLAGHAYSTDTQYF
>TRBJ2-7|NA|TRBV5-1|once
TGCGCCAGCAGCTTGGGGGTAGCAGCCAACTACGAGCAGTACTTC
CASSLGVAANYEQYF
>TRBJ2-2|NA|TRBV9|NA
TGTGCCAGCAGCGTAGAGGCAGGGTACACCGGGGAGCTGTTTTTT
CASSVEAGYTGELFF
>TRBJ1-6|NA|TRBV7-2|NA
TGTGCCAGCAGCGATGTGCCGCCGTCCGCAGGGTCACCCCTCCACTTT
CASSDVPPSAGSPLHF
>TRBJ1-2|NA|TRBV5-6|NA
TGTGCCAGCAGCTTGGACAGAGGGGGTTCTAACTATGGCTACACCTTC
CASSLDRGGSNYGYTF
>TRBJ1-4|NA|TRBV5-1|once
TGCGCCAGCAGCTTGGAACCGGGACACATTGAAAAACTGTTTTTT
CASSLEPGHIEKLFF
>TRBJ2-3|TRBD2|TRBV9|NA
TGTGCCAGCAGCCCAAGGGGTGGGAGCGGGAGGACAGATACGCAGTATTTT
CASSPRGGSGRTDTQYF